The 27 T cell receptor beta chains below were found in one sample sequenced in a study of blood T cells in healthy people across ages. Through a sample-barcoded 5' primer and a J-beta primer mix, a second PCR was run for about 6 to 11 cycles. TCRdb reanalysed the 5' RACE reads using MiXCR and keeps one entry per CDR3 protein. The sample has some 1,800,000 distinct CDR3 sequences, about two fifths seen once. The sequencing input was blood. The source is a human donor in good health.

The chain combines TRBV5-6 with TRBJ1-5, with TRBD1 matching over 10 bases. J lost 3 bases, V lost 0 bases, and 9 bases had no gene match. The CDR3 runs 18 residues. Germline assignment: CDR1 SGHDT and CDR2 YYEEEE. The DNA for the CDR3 is TGTGCCAGCAGCTTGGAGGCCGACAGGGGGCGGTTCAATCAGCCCCAGCATTTT. Translation gives CASSLEADRGRFNQPQHF.

This clonotype came up once. The chain carries TRBV5-1 and TRBJ2-5; TRBD1 matches 11 bases. The CDR3 is 15 amino acids. Losses at the gene ends were 3 bases for V and 3 bases for J; bases not matched to a gene: 4. Germline V gives CDR1 SGHRS, CDR2 YFSETQ. For the CDR3, the DNA is TGCGCCAGCAGCTCGGGACAGGGGGTGGAAGAGACCCAGTACTTC. Protein product: CASSSGQGVEETQYF. Supplemented by reference TRBV5-1 and TRBJ2-5, the full variable domain reads KAGVTQTPRYLIKTRGQQVTLSCSPISGHRSVSWYQQTPGQGLQFLFEYFSETQRNKGNFPGRFSGRQFSNSRSEMNVSTLELGDSALYLCASSSGQGVEETQYFGPGTRLLVL.

V gene TRBV6-1 combines with J gene TRBJ2-1, with D perhaps assigned TRBD1 or TRBD2 (7 bases each). Trimming took 0 bases from V and 9 from J, leaving 21 bases between them. CDR3 length: 17 residues. Germline CDR1 and CDR2: MNHNS and SASEGT. The CDR3 spells CASSEALDRFRGGEQFF. DNA for the CDR3: TGTGCCAGCAGTGAAGCTCTGGACAGGTTTAGGGGGGGTGAGCAGTTCTTC.

This clonotype appeared a few times. An end of the junction does not agree with germline; a read error may underlie this. The chain combines TRBV20-1 with TRBJ2-5; perhaps D is TRBD1 or TRBD2 (5 bases each). Germline assignment: CDR1 DFQATT and CDR2 SNEGSKA (reference sequence). This CDR3 has 12 amino acids. CDR3 residues: CNASTGFETQYF. CDR3 bases: TGCAATGCTAGCACAGGATTTGAGACCCAGTACTTC.

The chain uses TRBV5-4 and TRBJ2-1; 10 positions agree with TRBD2. The CDR3 loop spans 15 amino acids. V lost 3 bases and J lost 4; bases outside the gene matches: 4. Germline V gene lookup returns CDR1 SGHNT and CDR2 YYREEE (reference sequence). This CDR3 is CASSWGAGGYNEQFF. The DNA of the CDR3 is TGTGCCAGCAGCTGGGGAGCGGGGGGGTACAATGAGCAGTTCTTC.

The chain carries TRBV7-2 and TRBJ1-5; D not certain. There are 14 residues in the CDR3. V was trimmed by 5 bases and J by 4 bases, leaving 12 bases between them. Germline-derived CDR1 and CDR2 are SGHTA and FQGNSA. The DNA for the CDR3 is TGTGCCAGCAGCGAAGACACGGTGAATCAGCCCCAGCATTTT. Translated, it gives CASSEDTVNQPQHF. The entire variable domain, with the rest obtained from reference TRBV7-2 and TRBJ1-5, is as follows: GAGVSQSPSNKVTEKGKDVELRCDPISGHTALYWYRQSLGQGLEFLIYFQGNSAPDKSGLPSDRFSAERTGGSVSTLTIQRTQQEDSAVYLCASSEDTVNQPQHFGDGTRLSIL.

DNA of the CDR3: TGTGCCAGCAGTTACTCCGGCGGGGGTTACGAGCAGTACTTC. Its protein product is CASSYSGGGYEQYF. The chain is built from TRBV6-6 and TRBJ2-7; 7 positions agree with TRBD2. Per germline, CDR1 MNHNY and CDR2 SVGAGI (reference sequence). The CDR3 sequence is 14 residues long. V gave up 0 bases and J gave up 4 bases; unmatched junction bases: 3.

This clonotype was detected a few times. The J gene is TRBJ2-3, the V gene TRBV7-8; 7 bases are a match to TRBD1. This CDR3 is built from 17 residues. Germline trimming cut 1 base from V and 0 bases from J; bases unmatched to any gene: 7. CDR1 is SGHVS and CDR2 is FQNEAQ in the germline V gene. In nucleotides, the CDR3 is TGTGCCAGCAGCTTAGAAAGAACAGGGGAAAGCACAGATACGCAGTATTTT. This gives the protein CASSLERTGESTDTQYF.

The rearrangement links TRBV7-9 to TRBJ1-4; 7 nucleotides line up with TRBD1. Trimming cost V 2 bases and J 0 bases; bases outside gene matches: 3. There are 16 residues in the CDR3. Germline V gene sequence: CDR1 SEHNR, CDR2 FQNEAQ (reference sequence). CDR3 protein: CASSLQGDATNEKLFF. CDR3 DNA: TGTGCCAGCAGCTTACAGGGGGACGCAACTAATGAAAAACTGTTTTTT.

This clonotype appeared a single time. The genes are TRBV28 and TRBJ2-6; tentatively, D is TRBD1 (6 bases). Germline loops: CDR1 MDHEN, CDR2 SYDVKM. V was cut by 3 bases and J by 0 bases, with 18 bases left in between. CDR3 length equals 19 residues. CDR3 sequence: CASSLYVIGGISGANVLTF. The CDR3, as DNA: TGTGCCAGCAGTTTGTACGTGATAGGGGGAATCTCTGGGGCCAACGTCCTGACTTTC.

This clonotype has only a few counts. The J gene is TRBJ2-3, the V gene TRBV24-1; D remains unclear. There are 15 residues in the CDR3. Germline V CDR1 and CDR2: KGHDR, SFDVKD. Trimming stripped 1 base from V and 1 base from J, with 8 bases between. CDR3 in DNA: TGTGCCACCAGTGATTTCGGTGGGGGCACAGATACGCAGTATTTT. Amino acids: CATSDFGGGTDTQYF.

This clonotype occurred a few times. The chain combines TRBV3-1 with TRBJ1-2; TRBD1 aligns across 9 bases. J lost 6 bases, V lost 5 bases, and 16 bases had no gene match. Germline loops: CDR1 LGHDT, CDR2 YNNKEL (reference sequence). The CDR3 extends over 17 amino acids. In DNA, the CDR3 is TGTGCCAGCAGCGCGCCCGGGACAGGGCTAGTTCTTGATGGCTACACCTTC. It codes for CASSAPGTGLVLDGYTF.

There are a few counts of this clonotype. The chain couples TRBV29-1 to TRBJ2-5; 7 bases fit TRBD1. The germline V gene has CDR1 SQVTM and CDR2 ANQGSEA. J gave up 0 bases and V 7 bases, and 2 bases lay outside the gene matches. The CDR3 extends over 12 amino acids. The CDR3 loop is CSAGQHQETQYF. The CDR3 nucleotides read TGCAGCGCGGGACAGCACCAAGAGACCCAGTACTTC.

Note on this clonotype: A read error is possible here, since a much larger clone lies one base away. The V call is TRBV7-9, the J call TRBJ2-7; D remains ambiguous. The CDR3 runs 13 residues. The V gene's germline CDR1 is SEHNR and CDR2 FQNEAQ (reference sequence). Between the trimmed V and J ends, which lost 5 bases and 4 bases, there was a span of 12 bases. The CDR3 DNA is TGTGCCAGCAGCAAGCTTGTTGAGTACGAGCAGTACGTC. The encoded protein is CASSKLVEYEQYV.

There are a few counts of this clonotype. The V and J genes are TRBV9 and TRBJ2-3, with D possibly being TRBD2 (5 bases). The CDR3 extends over 14 amino acids. Per germline, CDR1 SGDLS and CDR2 YYNGEE. V lost 0 bases and J 2 bases, leaving 7 bases between the germline ends. CDR3 coding DNA: TGTGCCAGCAGCGTAGCGGGGAACACAGATACGCAGTATTTT. Amino acids: CASSVAGNTDTQYF.

The chain recombines TRBV6-5 with TRBJ1-1, with D unresolved. The V end lost 0 bases, the J end lost 7 bases, and 12 bases lay between the germline ends. Germline loops: CDR1 MNHEY, CDR2 SVGAGI. This CDR3 is 14 amino acids long. The CDR3, as DNA: TGTGCCAGCAGTTACTCGACGCAGGTTATTGAAGCTTTCTTT. This encodes CASSYSTQVIEAFF.

This rearrangement joins TRBV3-1 to TRBJ2-6; unclear D gene. The germline V gene has CDR1 LGHDT and CDR2 YNNKEL (reference sequence). Deletions cut 4 bases from V and 0 bases from J, with 7 bases between. The CDR3 sequence is 15 residues long. The CDR3 region is CASSPMVSGANVLTF. As DNA, the CDR3 is TGTGCCAGCAGCCCAATGGTCTCTGGGGCCAACGTCCTGACTTTC. Looking up the rest from reference TRBV3-1 and TRBJ2-6 gives the full variable domain: DTAVSQTPKYLVTQMGNDKSIKCEQNLGHDTMYWYKQDSKKFLKIMFSYNNKELIINETVPNRFSPKSPDKAHLNLHINSLELGDSAVYFCASSPMVSGANVLTFGAGSRLTVL.

This clonotype was seen a handful of times. The junction departs from germline at one end; a sequencing error may be responsible. The genes are TRBV9 and TRBJ2-1; 8 positions agree with TRBD2. The CDR3 has 16 residues. Germline CDR1 SGDLS, CDR2 YYNGEE. CDR3 residues: CASSALSGGPFNGQFF. CDR3 bases: TGTGCCAGCAGCGCCCTCAGCGGGGGCCCTTTCAATGGGCAGTTCTTC.

The V and J genes are TRBV7-8 and TRBJ2-3, with TRBD2 matching 9 bases. J lost 2 bases, V lost 3 bases, and 9 bases had no gene match. The length of the CDR3 is 17 residues. CDR1 is SGHVS, CDR2 FQNEAQ, per germline. CDR3 nucleotide sequence: TGTGCCAGCAGCTTTTTGGCTAGCGGGGAAATCACAGATACGCAGTATTTT. Translated, it gives CASSFLASGEITDTQYF. The whole variable domain, remainder taken from reference TRBV7-8 and TRBJ2-3, is GAGVSQSPRYKVAKRGQDVALRCDPISGHVSLFWYQQALGQGPEFLTYFQNEAQLDKSGLPSDRFFAERPEGSVSTLKIQRTQQEDSAVYLCASSFLASGEITDTQYFGPGTRLTVL.

V and J are TRBV4-2 and TRBJ2-7, with 9 bases identical to TRBD1. Trimming took 3 bases from V and 0 from J; bases not matched to a gene: 6. The CDR3 consists of 16 residues. Germline CDR1 and CDR2: LGHNA and YNFKEQ. The CDR3 nucleotides read TGTGCCAGCAGCCAGGAAGGACAGGGGCTCTCCTACGAGCAGTACTTC. This translates into CASSQEGQGLSYEQYF.

The V call is TRBV7-2, the J call TRBJ1-1; D remains ambiguous. Germline V gives CDR1 SGHTA, CDR2 FQGNSA. The V end was cut by 8 bases, the J end by 11 bases, with 18 bases between. This CDR3 spans 12 amino acids. This chain's CDR3 is CASGPVGVGAFF. The CDR3 DNA reads as TGTGCCAGCGGACCGGTGGGTGTCGGGGCTTTCTTT.

The chain uses TRBV6-6 and TRBJ1-4; tentatively, D is TRBD1 (5 bases). V lost 2 bases and J lost 8, with 12 bases in between. The CDR3 is made up of 14 amino acids. Germline values: CDR1 MNHNY, CDR2 SVGAGI (reference sequence). This CDR3 reads CASSYQGPLEKLFF. CDR3 DNA: TGTGCCAGCAGTTACCAGGGCCCTCTAGAAAAACTGTTTTTT.

In DNA form, the CDR3 reads TGTGCCAGCAGTTACTCGCTTAACAATGAGCAGTTCTTC. Protein sequence: CASSYSLNNEQFF. The J gene is TRBJ2-1, the V gene TRBV6-5; D is unclear. V was cut by 0 bases and J by 5 bases, with 5 bases left in between. Germline assignment: CDR1 MNHEY and CDR2 SVGAGI. The CDR3 runs 13 residues.

The rearrangement joins TRBV28 to TRBJ2-7, with D maybe TRBD1 (6 bases). Trimming took off 6 bases at V and 1 base at J, with 13 bases between the two ends. The CDR3 runs to 14 residues. Germline CDR1 and CDR2: MDHEN and SYDVKM. The CDR3 bases are TGTGCCAGCAGCGGGACACTCAGATCCTACGAGCAGTACTTC. Its protein is CASSGTLRSYEQYF.

A word on this clonotype: This may be a read error, as it is one base from a much larger clone. This chain joins TRBV29-1 and TRBJ2-3, with TRBD1 identical over 8 bases. CDR3 length equals 15 residues. The germline gives CDR1 SQVTM, CDR2 ANQGSEA. The CDR3 DNA sequence: TGCGGCGTTGTACCCGATCAGGGGGCAGGGGATACGCAGTATTTT. Its protein is CGVVPDQGAGDTQYF.

The table lists this clonotype with many counts. This chain joins TRBV5-1 and TRBJ2-5; D possibly corresponds to TRBD2 (8 bases). The CDR3 contains 16 residues. V was shortened by 3 bases and J by 5 bases, with 20 bases between the two germline ends. Germline V gene sequence: CDR1 SGHRS, CDR2 YFSETQ. The CDR3 loop is CASSWGQYQRGETQYF. CDR3 nucleotide sequence: TGCGCCAGCAGCTGGGGACAGTACCAGCGGGGGGAGACCCAGTACTTC. The whole variable domain, remainder taken from reference TRBV5-1 and TRBJ2-5, is KAGVTQTPRYLIKTRGQQVTLSCSPISGHRSVSWYQQTPGQGLQFLFEYFSETQRNKGNFPGRFSGRQFSNSRSEMNVSTLELGDSALYLCASSWGQYQRGETQYFGPGTRLLVL.

The rearrangement links TRBV4-3 to TRBJ2-2; 7 nucleotides line up with TRBD1. CDR1 LGHNA and CDR2 YSLEER come from the germline V gene. V lost 2 bases to trimming and J lost 3 bases; unmatched junction nucleotides: 6. This CDR3 has 16 residues. CDR3 sequence (DNA): TGCGCCAGCAGCCAACCCAACAGGGGAGACACCGGGGAGCTGTTTTTT. Amino acids: CASSQPNRGDTGELFF.